Presented here are 20 T cell receptor beta chains from one specimen sequenced in a study of T cell repertoires in cytomegalovirus infection. TCRdb re-called the reads with MiXCR, one entry per CDR3 protein. The table lists roughly 200,000 distinct CDR3 sequences, approximately 40% of them singletons, with approximately 60% in the top ten. For these TCRs, the target antigens are not known. The sample consisted of CD8+ T cells from cultured PBMCs, taken from culture after CMV antigen stimulation. These receptors all stem from a human donor in good health (CMV status not recorded). Some clones in this sample may be carry-over from other donors' samples.

The DNA of the CDR3 is TGCAGCGTCCGGAGCGGGAGGGATAACAATGAGCAGTTCTTC. Its protein is CSVRSGRDNNEQFF. The V gene is TRBV29-1, the J gene TRBJ2-1; TRBD2 matches 10 bases. V shed 6 bases, J shed 5 bases, and the junction held 7 bases outside the gene matches. The CDR3 totals 14 residues. Germline V gene sequence: CDR1 SQVTM, CDR2 ANQGSEA.

The chain joins TRBV27 to TRBJ2-7; no firm D call. Germline CDR1 is MNHEY and CDR2 is SMNVEV (reference sequence). V was pared by 3 bases and J by 2 bases, with 11 bases between. The CDR3 sequence is 14 residues long. The CDR3 nucleotides are TGTGCCAGCAGTTTTCTCCAAGGAACCTACGAGCAGTACTTC. Its translation: CASSFLQGTYEQYF.

The chain links TRBV2 to TRBJ2-1; D unclear. This CDR3 is built from 16 residues. Germline V gene sequence: CDR1 SNHLY, CDR2 FYNNEI. Trimming removed 4 bases from V and 1 base from J, with 14 bases in between. CDR3 sequence (DNA): TGTGCCAGCAGTGTTACTCTGGCGTCGTCCTACAATGAGCAGTTCTTC. Protein sequence: CASSVTLASSYNEQFF.

The V gene is TRBV11-2, the J gene TRBJ2-2; TRBD2 is a possible D gene (6 bases). Trimming shortened V by 4 bases and J by 5 bases, and 14 bases separated the two germline ends. The CDR3 runs 15 residues. Germline CDR1 and CDR2: SGHAT and FQNNGV. CDR3 region: CASSWLLEGTGELFF. CDR3 nucleotide sequence: TGTGCCAGCAGCTGGCTTTTGGAGGGAACCGGGGAGCTGTTTTTT.

A few counts support this clonotype. This CDR3 reads CASRELAGGHNEQFF. The CDR3 DNA sequence: TGTGCCAGCAGGGAGCTAGCGGGAGGTCACAATGAGCAGTTCTTC. The chain combines TRBV2 with TRBJ2-1, with TRBD2 identical over 11 bases. The V segment lost 6 bases and the J segment 5 bases; nucleotides outside the gene matches: 6. The germline V gene encodes CDR1 SNHLY and CDR2 FYNNEI. This CDR3 spans 15 amino acids.

V is TRBV4-1 and J is TRBJ2-1; the D gene is possibly TRBD2 (6 bases). Germline V CDR1 and CDR2: MGHRA, YSYEKL. The CDR3 runs to 15 residues. Deletions cut 4 bases from V and 8 bases from J, with 18 bases between. The CDR3 DNA is TGCGCCAGCAGCCTGGCGGAGGGCCGGCGGCATGAGCAGTTCTTC. As protein: CASSLAEGRRHEQFF.

The V and J genes are TRBV15 and TRBJ2-6; no firm D call. The CDR3 is 16 amino acids. The germline CDR1 and CDR2 sequences are LNHNV and YYDKDF (reference sequence). The V end lost 1 base, the J end lost 1 base, and 8 bases lay between the germline ends. CDR3 loop: CATSRGMDSGANVLTF. The CDR3 DNA is TGTGCCACCAGCAGAGGTATGGATTCTGGGGCCAACGTCCTGACTTTC.

The rearrangement joins TRBV6-6 to TRBJ1-1; D gene ambiguous. The germline CDR1 and CDR2 sequences are MNHNY and SVGAGI (reference sequence). This CDR3 has 15 amino acids. V dropped 2 bases and J dropped 5 bases, with 15 bases sitting between them. The CDR3 region is CASSYTKASETEAFF. The CDR3 DNA reads TGTGCCAGCAGTTACACAAAAGCTTCGGAGACTGAAGCTTTCTTT.

The gene calls are TRBV19 and TRBJ2-2; 10 bases are a match to TRBD2. The junction had 13 bases not matched to a gene; V was cut back by 9 bases and J by 3 bases. Germline CDR1 LNHDA, CDR2 SQIVND (reference sequence). This CDR3 is built from 17 residues. The CDR3 spells CASYARTSGLHTGELFF. The CDR3 bases are TGTGCCAGCTACGCCCGGACTAGCGGCTTGCACACCGGGGAGCTGTTTTTT.

This rearrangement joins TRBV6-6 to TRBJ2-7; D is possibly TRBD2 (5 bases). The V end was cut by 5 bases, the J end by 2 bases, with 16 bases between. CDR1 and CDR2 (germline): MNHNY, SVGAGI (reference sequence). There are 15 residues in the CDR3. Written as DNA, the CDR3 is TGTGCCAGCAGTGACAACCGGGAACACCCCTACGAGCAGTACTTC. Translation: CASSDNREHPYEQYF.

This clonotype has a handful of counts. The chain has TRBV12-3 or TRBV12-4 and TRBJ1-5; D unclear. The V gene lost 7 bases and the J gene lost 1 base, with 17 bases spanning the gap. CDR3 size: 16 residues. In DNA, the CDR3 is TGTGCCAGCACCCTAGTTGATGGGCTAAGCAATCAGCCCCAGCATTTT. It translates to CASTLVDGLSNQPQHF.

This clonotype was seen a few times. The gene calls are TRBV7-2 and TRBJ2-5, with TRBD2 identical over 9 bases. The CDR3 runs 15 residues. V lost 3 bases to trimming and J lost 4 bases; unmatched junction nucleotides: 6. Germline values: CDR1 SGHTA, CDR2 FQGNSA. CDR3 in DNA: TGTGCCAGCAGCTTGAGGTCTAGCGGGACAGAGACCCAGTACTTC. The encoded protein is CASSLRSSGTETQYF.

The V and J genes are TRBV7-3 and TRBJ2-1; 15 bases are a match to TRBD2. The trim removed 2 bases at V and 7 bases at J, leaving 9 bases unmatched. CDR3 length equals 18 residues. CDR1 is SGHTA and CDR2 is FQGTGA in the germline V gene. CDR3 nucleotides: TGTGCCAGCAGCTTAGCGGGGACTAGCGGGGGGACGGCGAATGAGCAGTTCTTC. Translation gives CASSLAGTSGGTANEQFF. Full variable domain (remainder filled in from reference TRBV7-3 and TRBJ2-1): GAGVSQTPSNKVTEKGKYVELRCDPISGHTALYWYRQSLGQGPEFLIYFQGTGAADDSGLPNDRFFAVRPEGSVSTLKIQRTERGDSAVYLCASSLAGTSGGTANEQFFGPGTRLTVL.

V gene TRBV28 combines with J gene TRBJ2-1; TRBD1 is a possible D gene (6 bases). Germline CDR1 is MDHEN and CDR2 is SYDVKM. Trimming removed 2 bases from V and 7 bases from J, with 15 bases in between. This CDR3 comprises 15 residues. The CDR3 coding sequence is TGTGCCAGCAGTTTACCAGGGGAGTTAAAGAATGAGCAGTTCTTC. Amino acid sequence: CASSLPGELKNEQFF.

This chain connects TRBV27 to TRBJ1-2, with D perhaps matching TRBD1 (6 bases). The CDR3 totals 14 residues. V was trimmed by 4 bases and J by 6 bases, leaving 15 bases between them. The germline V gene has CDR1 MNHEY and CDR2 SMNVEV (reference sequence). The CDR3, as DNA: TGTGCCAGCAGTTCGACAGGATGGACAGATGGCTACACCTTC. This encodes CASSSTGWTDGYTF.

The chain links TRBV9 to TRBJ2-1, with TRBD2 identical over 8 bases. Looked up from germline, CDR1 is SGDLS and CDR2 is YYNGEE. The CDR3 runs to 16 residues. The junction had 2 bases not matched to a gene; V was cut back by 0 bases and J by 0 bases. The CDR3 DNA reads TGTGCCAGCAGCGTAGCGGGAGGGTACTCCTACAATGAGCAGTTCTTC. Its translation: CASSVAGGYSYNEQFF.

This clonotype was seen more than once but under ten times. This rearrangement joins TRBV11-2 to TRBJ1-5, with 7 positions matching TRBD1. Per germline, CDR1 SGHAT and CDR2 FQNNGV. The CDR3 runs to 15 residues. Trimming cost V 5 bases and J 3 bases; bases outside gene matches: 7. In DNA form, the CDR3 reads TGTGCCAGCAGCCCCACAGGGGTCGCCAATCAGCCCCAGCATTTT. It codes for CASSPTGVANQPQHF.

This clonotype was found a few times. The chain is built from TRBV7-3 and TRBJ2-2, with TRBD2 identical over 7 bases. Germline V gives CDR1 SGHTA, CDR2 FQGTGA. CDR3 length: 16 residues. V lost 4 bases to trimming and J lost 0 bases; unmatched junction nucleotides: 5. For the CDR3, the DNA is TGTGCCAGCAGCTCCATCCGGGGGGCGAACACCGGGGAGCTGTTTTTT. Its translation is CASSSIRGANTGELFF.

This clonotype was detected only a few times. This sequence joins TRBV7-8 and TRBJ2-1; TRBD1 agrees at 9 bases. CDR3 length: 16 residues. J lost 4 bases, V lost 5 bases, and 9 bases had no gene match. Per germline, CDR1 SGHVS and CDR2 FQNEAQ. The CDR3 loop is CASSLRKGQGYNEQFF. Written as DNA, the CDR3 is TGTGCCAGCAGCCTCCGTAAGGGACAGGGTTACAATGAGCAGTTCTTC. Together with reference TRBV7-8 and TRBJ2-1, the CDR3 gives the full variable domain: GAGVSQSPRYKVAKRGQDVALRCDPISGHVSLFWYQQALGQGPEFLTYFQNEAQLDKSGLPSDRFFAERPEGSVSTLKIQRTQQEDSAVYLCASSLRKGQGYNEQFFGPGTRLTVL.

V gene TRBV25-1 combines with J gene TRBJ2-3; a possible D gene is TRBD2 (6 bases). Germline V gene lookup returns CDR1 MGHDK and CDR2 SYGVNS. This CDR3 contains 15 residues. Trimming took off 6 bases at V and 2 bases at J, with 15 bases between the two ends. CDR3 loop: CASRPTADYTDTQYF. In nucleotides, the CDR3 is TGTGCCAGCAGACCGACAGCGGACTACACAGATACGCAGTATTTT.